The clone carrying this T cell receptor (beta chain) was detected a few times. What it recognizes is unknown. Then a second PCR, running about 7 to 11 cycles, was carried out with a sample-barcoded 5' primer and a J-beta primer mix. A single record per CDR3 protein comes from TCRdb applying MiXCR to the 5' RACE reads. The table shows roughly 680,000 distinct CDR3 sequences, with around 21% occurring only once. The germline V gene has CDR1 SGHTA and CDR2 FQGNSA. The length of the CDR3 is 13 residues. V gave up 5 bases and J gave up 7 bases, with 15 bases separating them. The data originate from a study of blood T cells in healthy people across ages. Study context: Capturing about one barcoded beta molecule per two T cells was achieved by template switching. The study, taken as a whole, reports: Compared with aged donors, long-lived donors showed fewer expanded clones, suggesting selection.

Sequenced material: blood. This chain joins TRBV7-2 and TRBJ2-7; D is unresolved. The clonotype comes from a man aged 70-80 years in good health. The CDR3 is CASSKGVPLEQYF. Written as DNA, the CDR3 is TGTGCCAGCAGCAAGGGCGTCCCTTTGGAGCAGTACTTC.